This T cell receptor (beta chain) is drawn from a study of a mutant IDH1 vaccine in newly diagnosed glioma (dated by TCRdb to the early 2020s). Broadly, across the study: Patients were given eight vaccinations, in weeks 1, 3, 5, 7, 11, 15, 19 and 23, which matched visits V03 through V10. In the chemotherapy-containing groups, vaccination started alongside temozolomide cycles, whereas in patients who had radiotherapy alone it started 4-6 weeks after radiotherapy. Of the roughly 34 treated patients, 62.5% were male and approximately 38% were female, and a mean age of approximately 40 years was recorded. Prior to enrollment, patients had been given standard therapy consisting of radiotherapy alone, temozolomide alone, or radiochemotherapy with temozolomide, with the combination given to most patients. Peripheral blood samples were drawn at six visits, namely V03 (baseline), V05, V07, V10, V12 and V13. Longitudinal TCRB deep sequencing was done for fewer than 30 treated patients, wherever samples were available for exploratory analyses.

Details on this clone: The clone's antigen remains unknown. No much larger clone exists at a distance of one base, and base qualities are not known.

The library relied on the immunoSEQ multiplex PCR assay. The hsTCRB Kit was used according to the manufacturer's protocol to amplify rearranged TCR beta chain sequences. TCRB libraries were sequenced on an Illumina MiSeq. Per the original workflow: Demultiplexing, trimming and gene mapping were performed with the kit vendor's proprietary platform. Drawn from immuneACCESS, this table holds only the in-frame rearrangements with V and J called that TCRdb kept. Clones are partly lost; checked studies trace under half to an unresolved V gene and leave the rest unexplained. The V and J calls and clone size come from that table; D and trimming were worked out from the DNA. For this sample there are approximately 61,000 clones; about 81% appear just once. The top ten hold less than 8% of the sample. V sheds 6 bases and J sheds 7 bases, leaving 13 bases between their ends. CDR1 and CDR2 (SNHLY, FYNNEI) derive from the germline V gene. Counted from cysteine to phenylalanine, this CDR3 has 13 amino acids. Only the CDR3 part of the read is kept: 39 bases, read in frame from the first base.

Points the paper makes about the study in general: Selection of PBMC samples for TCRB deep sequencing was based on availability. Pseudoprogression appeared unrelated to alterations in the top peripheral T cell clonotypes detected by TCRB sequencing. Immune responses induced by the vaccine were seen in around 94% of patients across multiple MHC alleles. The authors stated that sample limitations prevented analyses of patient blood samples from being reproduced.

In light of the paper, this sample's time point label describes: week 5, during vaccination. Each vaccine dose, consisting of 300 ug of a 20-mer mutant IDH1 peptide in Montanide, was administered subcutaneously with topical imiquimod. Donors had newly diagnosed WHO grade 3 or 4 IDH1-mutant astrocytomas with loss of nuclear ATRX. The samples were drawn from NOA16, a multicentre, single-arm, open-label phase I trial in Germany that tested a mutant IDH1 peptide vaccine in humans for the first time. Genomic DNA for TCRB sequencing was extracted from EDTA blood using the DNeasy Blood and Tissue Kit. The TCR comes from a woman in her forties or fifties with glioma. The material was PBMCs, obtained from a glioma patient whose treatment included an IDH1 peptide vaccine. The sequence joins TRBV2 to TRBJ1-5, and TRBD1 may be the D gene, going by 5 matching bases. The sequenced DNA: TGTGCCAGCAGCGAATGGGGGGAACAGCCCCAGCATTTT. Its translation reads: CASSEWGEQPQHF.